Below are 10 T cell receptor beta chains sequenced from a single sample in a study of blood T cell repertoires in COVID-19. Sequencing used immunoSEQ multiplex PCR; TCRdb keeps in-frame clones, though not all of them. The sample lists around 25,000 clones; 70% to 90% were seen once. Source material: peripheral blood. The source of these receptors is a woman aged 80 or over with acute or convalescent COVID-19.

The CDR3 sequence: CASRQSGVSREAFF. The CDR3 DNA follows: TGTGCCAGTAGACAATCAGGGGTTTCGAGGGAAGCTTTCTTT. This rearrangement joins TRBV19 to TRBJ1-1; a weak D match, TRBD1 (6 bases). Trimming removed 6 bases at V and 8 bases at J, with 19 bases between. Looked up from germline, CDR1 is LNHDA and CDR2 is SQIVND (reference sequence). The CDR3 has 14 amino acids.

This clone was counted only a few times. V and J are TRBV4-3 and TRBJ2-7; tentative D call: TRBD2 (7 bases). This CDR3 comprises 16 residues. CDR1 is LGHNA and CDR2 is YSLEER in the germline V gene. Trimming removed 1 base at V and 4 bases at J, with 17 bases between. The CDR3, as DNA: TGCGCCAGCAGCCAAGTCCTGGGAGGGGGTTGGTACGAGCAGTACTTC. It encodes CASSQVLGGGWYEQYF.

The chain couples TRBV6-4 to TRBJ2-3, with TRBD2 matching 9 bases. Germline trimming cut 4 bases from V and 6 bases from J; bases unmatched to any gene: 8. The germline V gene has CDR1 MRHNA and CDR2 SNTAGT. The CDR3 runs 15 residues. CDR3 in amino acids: CASSASGGSGDTQYF. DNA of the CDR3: TGTGCCAGCAGTGCCAGCGGGGGGTCCGGGGATACGCAGTATTTT.

The chain's CDR3 is CASSSGGYTDTQYF. CDR3 nucleotide sequence: TGCGCCAGCAGCAGCGGGGGGTACACAGATACGCAGTATTTT. V usage is TRBV5-1 and J usage is TRBJ2-3; 9 bases line up with TRBD2. Trimming took 4 bases from V and 2 from J; bases not matched to a gene: 2. From germline, CDR1 is SGHRS and CDR2 YFSETQ. This CDR3 region has 14 residues.

The CDR3 loop is CASTGQRDYGYTF. The CDR3 DNA reads as TGTGCCAGCACGGGACAGCGGGACTATGGCTACACCTTC. The genes are TRBV2 and TRBJ1-2, with 7 positions matching TRBD1. The CDR3 runs to 13 residues. Germline V gene sequence: CDR1 SNHLY, CDR2 FYNNEI. Trimming took 7 bases from V and 3 from J; bases not matched to a gene: 5.

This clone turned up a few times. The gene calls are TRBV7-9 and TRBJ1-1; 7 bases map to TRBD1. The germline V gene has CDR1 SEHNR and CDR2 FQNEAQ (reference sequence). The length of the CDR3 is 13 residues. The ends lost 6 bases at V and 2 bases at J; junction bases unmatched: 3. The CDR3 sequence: CASSRDSNTEAFF. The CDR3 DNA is TGTGCCAGCAGTAGGGACAGCAACACTGAAGCTTTCTTT.

CDR3 loop: CASDWGGSNQPQHF. The DNA for the CDR3 is TGTGCCAGCGACTGGGGGGGAAGCAATCAGCCCCAGCATTTT. The chain recombines TRBV18 with TRBJ1-5; tentative D call: TRBD1 (5 bases). The CDR3 totals 14 residues. Germline CDR1 reads KGHSH; CDR2 reads LQKENI. V gave up 8 bases and J gave up 1 base, with 12 bases separating them.

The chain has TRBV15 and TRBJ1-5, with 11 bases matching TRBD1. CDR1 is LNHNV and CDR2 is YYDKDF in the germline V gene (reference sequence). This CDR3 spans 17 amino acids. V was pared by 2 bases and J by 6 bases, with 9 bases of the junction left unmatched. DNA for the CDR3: TGTGCCACCAGCAGATCCCGGGACAGGGGGAATTCTCAGCCCCAGCATTTT. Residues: CATSRSRDRGNSQPQHF. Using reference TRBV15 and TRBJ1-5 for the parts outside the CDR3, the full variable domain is DAMVIQNPRYQVTQFGKPVTLSCSQTLNHNVMYWYQQKSSQAPKLLFHYYDKDFNNEADTPDNFQSRRPNTSFCFLDIRSPGLGDTAMYLCATSRSRDRGNSQPQHFGDGTRLSIL.

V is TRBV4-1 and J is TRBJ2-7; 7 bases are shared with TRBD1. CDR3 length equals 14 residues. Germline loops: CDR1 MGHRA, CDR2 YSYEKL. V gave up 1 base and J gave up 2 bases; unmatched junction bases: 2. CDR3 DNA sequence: TGCGCCAGCAGCCAAGGGCAGGGGGCCTACGAGCAGTACTTC. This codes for CASSQGQGAYEQYF.

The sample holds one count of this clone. The CDR3 reads CASSQDRGTEAFF. Here the CDR3 DNA reads TGTGCCAGCAGCCAAGATAGGGGCACTGAAGCTTTCTTT. The J gene is TRBJ1-1, the V gene TRBV14; maybe TRBD1 (5 bases). The length of the CDR3 is 13 residues. Trimming took 0 bases from V and 4 from J, leaving 6 bases between them. The germline gives CDR1 SGHDN, CDR2 FVKESK.